This TCR beta chain was recorded in a study of T cells in Graves' hyperthyroidism and ophthalmopathy (dated by TCRdb to about 2019). Context from the whole study: Peripheral blood was collected at initial diagnosis, before any treatment. To identify TCR V-J signatures that set the groups apart, the researchers used a discovery cohort of 100 patients, made up of roughly 40 with Graves' ophthalmopathy and 57 with stable Graves' hyperthyroidism. Whether ophthalmopathy could be predicted prospectively was tested in an independent validation cohort made up of some 20 hyperthyroidism patients plus 17 patients who later progressed to ophthalmopathy. The 95 to 100 discovery patients were divided at random into training and test sets in a 7:3 ratio. The study also compared thyroid tissue and blood T-cell repertoires from a handful of Graves' hyperthyroidism patients. After blood sampling, hyperthyroidism patients were treated with methimazole at a starting dose of 30 mg daily, and ophthalmopathy patients were treated with high-dose intravenous methylprednisolone. The paper reports TCR Vbeta CDR3 sequencing of 135 peripheral blood samples: approximately 41 ophthalmopathy, roughly 74 hyperthyroidism and around 17 progressor patients.

This clonotype was detected many times. The antigen this receptor binds is unknown. The sample holds no much larger clone one base away, and base qualities are not on file. A patient counted as having stable Graves' hyperthyroidism if no progression to ophthalmopathy occurred over 18 months of follow-up. Hyperthyroidism patients were newly diagnosed, with disease duration under 2 months, and aged 18 to 65 years. The study excluded patients with uncontrolled infections, other autoimmune diseases, pregnancy or lactation. Diagnoses relied on clinical symptoms, serum thyroxine and TRAb, thyroid ultrasound and orbital computed tomography. PBMCs were separated from 8 to 10 ml of fresh peripheral blood using Ficoll-Paque density gradient centrifugation. Trizol reagent was used to extract total RNA, and RNA quality was then checked on an Agilent 2100 Bioanalyzer. TCR beta CDR3 regions were amplified from RNA transcripts. The first round of RT-PCR for the TCR CDR3 was performed with the HTBI primer set and the Qiagen OneStep RT-PCR kit. Libraries were constructed in a second round of multiplex PCR, after which size selection and purification were performed. Libraries were sequenced paired-end with 100 bp reads on an Illumina HiSeq2000. The authors' analysis ran thus. SOAPnuke was used to process the raw data, with reads discarded if the reads contained adapters or uncalled bases, had a mean Phred below 15, or lacked an exact constant-primer or identifier match. High-quality paired reads were merged with COPE v1.2.5, and unique nucleotide sequences were defined as clonotypes. MiTCR v1.1 was used to align the clonotypes against IMGT TRBV, TRBD and TRBJ reference segments. The analysis was restricted to V-J combinations with a frequency above 0.0001, which together covered roughly 99% of the repertoires. A TCS score was defined as the ratio of F50 (clonal expansion) to E x V (chaos), with BLOSUM62-based TCRdist applied between CDR3 peptides within each V-J. Welch's t-statistics and random forest reduced just over 500 V-J features to 10 to 15, which were used in a naive Bayes classifier (R e1071). TCRdb trimmed the raw reads at Q25, called clones with MiXCR and kept productive beta chains. Merged by CDR3 protein, the rows form single entries marked with the most common genes and DNA. None of the V and J calls come from the authors' own analysis; TCRdb made them. This sample is represented by around 440,000 distinct CDR3 sequences; about 15% of them were singletons. The ten largest clones represent 13% to 15% of the sample.

From a lookup of the germline V gene, CDR1 and CDR2 are MDHEN and SYDVKM. Taken from cysteine to phenylalanine, the CDR3 has 18 residues. Here the CDR3 DNA is all that survives: 54 bases in frame from base 1. The germline V end is reduced by 5 bases and the J end by 2 bases; junction bases left unmatched: 16. The paper's findings and limits, for the study overall: During validation, the model predicted progression to ophthalmopathy a median of around 6 months ahead of onset, with roughly 65% sensitivity and almost 75% specificity. A 13 V-J signature model separated ophthalmopathy from stable hyperthyroidism, with around 90% sensitivity and roughly 81% specificity in cross-validation and 80%/75% in testing. Most expanded thyroid clonotypes (frequency above 0.001) were also found in blood, which suggests that blood repertoires may mirror thyroid immune responses. Sample size was not statistically predetermined, and investigators were not blinded to group allocation.

Sequenced input: blood. Here the chain combines TRBV28 and TRBJ2-5, with 8 bases in between that match TRBD1. This TCR derives from a woman aged 18 to 35 with Graves' hyperthyroidism. The DNA reads TGTGCCAGCAGTCCAGGGACAGGACGCCCAGCAGATCAAGAGACCCAGTACTTC. It encodes CASSPGTGRPADQETQYF.